Shown below are 5 T cell receptor beta chains from a single sample sequenced in a study of T cells after yellow fever vaccination. Using its own MiXCR run on the 5' RACE reads, TCRdb lists one record per CDR3 protein. The sample has approximately 550,000 distinct CDR3 sequences, about a fifth seen once. The sample in question was PBMCs, obtained 15 days after the yellow fever booster vaccination. Receptors were obtained from a man aged 25-45 years who received the YFV17D yellow fever vaccine.

This clonotype was recorded a few times. The chain recombines TRBV15 with TRBJ2-1; a possible D gene is TRBD2 (5 bases). CDR1 and CDR2 from the germline V gene are LNHNV and YYDKDF (reference sequence). This CDR3 contains 15 residues. Between the trimmed V and J ends, which lost 5 bases and 1 base, there was a span of 12 bases. CDR3 DNA sequence: TGTGCCACCAGCCCCGGGGTAGGGTCCTACAATGAGCAGTTCTTC. Its protein product is CATSPGVGSYNEQFF.

This clonotype has at least ten counts. The rearrangement uses TRBV29-1 and TRBJ2-1; D not resolved. V was cut by 0 bases and J by 10 bases, with 13 bases left in between. CDR1 is SQVTM, CDR2 ANQGSEA, per germline. CDR3 size: 13 residues. CDR3 loop: CSVEEVIQPEQFF. The CDR3 region has the DNA TGCAGCGTTGAAGAGGTAATCCAACCGGAGCAGTTCTTC.

This clonotype was seen only a few times. The genes are TRBV24-1 and TRBJ2-4; no clear D. Germline CDR1 is KGHDR and CDR2 is SFDVKD. The germline V and J ends were trimmed by 6 bases and 6 bases, with 8 bases remaining between them. The CDR3 runs 12 residues. The CDR3 DNA follows: TGTGCCACCAGTAACTCCGGAAACATTCAGTACTTC. Translation gives CATSNSGNIQYF.

This clonotype was counted a few times. The chain is built from TRBV5-1 and TRBJ2-1; perhaps TRBD2 as D (5 bases). The CDR3 is 17 amino acids. CDR1 and CDR2 from the germline V gene are SGHRS and YFSETQ. V lost 3 bases to trimming and J lost 4 bases, with 20 bases between them. Here the CDR3 DNA reads TGCGCCAGCAGCTCGGATCTGGCGGGCCATGGGTACAATGAGCAGTTCTTC. Amino acids: CASSSDLAGHGYNEQFF.

This clonotype came up once. The rearrangement joins TRBV7-9 to TRBJ1-1; weak D call: TRBD1 (5 bases). Germline CDR1 SEHNR, CDR2 FQNEAQ (reference sequence). This CDR3 spans 13 amino acids. Trimming stripped 1 base from V and 10 bases from J, with 13 bases between. The chain's CDR3 is CASSLGWGVGAFF. The CDR3 DNA sequence: TGTGCCAGCAGCTTAGGATGGGGGGTCGGAGCTTTCTTT.